These 12 T cell receptor beta chains share one sample of origin, sequenced in a study of control samples from healthy donors and cancer patients. The table came from immunoSEQ multiplex PCR; TCRdb's copy has only in-frame clones and leaves some out. The repertoire holds some 71,000 clones, with around 87% as singletons. The sequenced material came from PBMCs. The origin of the receptors is a woman aged 50 to 65 with head and neck cancer.

The rearrangement uses TRBV5-1 and TRBJ2-5; TRBD2 agrees at 10 bases. Germline V gene data show CDR1 as SGHRS and CDR2 as YFSETQ. V lost 4 bases and J lost 7; bases outside the gene matches: 13. The CDR3 is 16 residues long. The CDR3: CASSPSGGALAGTQYF. The CDR3 nucleotides are TGCGCCAGCAGCCCGAGCGGGGGGGCCCTAGCCGGGACCCAGTACTTC.

The genes are TRBV11-2 and TRBJ2-3; possibly TRBD1 or TRBD2 for D (5 bases each). V was shortened by 1 base and J by 0 bases, with 11 bases between the two germline ends. The CDR3 sequence is 16 residues long. Germline CDR1 is SGHAT and CDR2 is FQNNGV. CDR3 DNA: TGTGCCAGCAGCTTAGTTTGGGACCCTAGCACAGATACGCAGTATTTT. It specifies CASSLVWDPSTDTQYF. The whole variable domain, remainder taken from reference TRBV11-2 and TRBJ2-3, is EAGVAQSPRYKIIEKRQSVAFWCNPISGHATLYWYQQILGQGPKLLIQFQNNGVVDDSQLPKDRFSAERLKGVDSTLKIQPAKLEDSAVYLCASSLVWDPSTDTQYFGPGTRLTVL.

The gene calls are TRBV5-1 and TRBJ2-1, with 15 bases fitting TRBD2. The CDR3 has 15 amino acids. Per germline, CDR1 SGHRS and CDR2 YFSETQ. V was clipped by 3 bases and J by 7 bases; unmatched bases: 2. The DNA for the CDR3 is TGCGCCAGCAGCTCGGGACTAGCGGGGGGAAATGAGCAGTTCTTC. It is translated as CASSSGLAGGNEQFF.

V and J are TRBV4-3 and TRBJ1-2; TRBD1 aligns across 7 bases. There are 16 residues in the CDR3. Germline loops: CDR1 LGHNA, CDR2 YSLEER. Trimming at V came to 0 bases and at J to 3 bases, leaving 7 bases not matched to a gene. The CDR3 loop reads CASSQDLSTGYYGYTF. In DNA form, the CDR3 reads TGCGCCAGCAGCCAAGATCTCTCGACAGGGTACTATGGCTACACCTTC.

This chain uses TRBV5-1 with TRBJ2-1; D is perhaps TRBD2 (6 bases). The CDR3 has 13 residues. The V and J ends lost 0 bases and 9 bases respectively, with 10 bases between them. CDR1 is SGHRS, CDR2 YFSETQ, per germline. CDR3 protein: CASSLVGGLEQFF. As DNA, the CDR3 is TGCGCCAGCAGCTTGGTTGGGGGACTTGAGCAGTTCTTC.

The chain joins TRBV7-6 to TRBJ2-2; the match to TRBD1 covers 7 bases. The CDR3 has 16 amino acids. Per the germline V gene, CDR1 is SGHVS and CDR2 is FNYEAQ. J was trimmed by 7 bases and V by 4 bases; bases with no gene match: 12. In nucleotides, the CDR3 is TGTGCCAGCAGCTCCCCGACAGGGAATTCTGGCGGGGAGCTGTTTTTT. As protein: CASSSPTGNSGGELFF.

The V call is TRBV7-9, the J call TRBJ2-5; 12 nucleotides line up with TRBD2. CDR3 length: 18 residues. V lost 1 base, J lost 3 bases, and 9 bases stayed unmatched. In germline, CDR1 is SEHNR, CDR2 FQNEAQ (reference sequence). CDR3: CASSLGGLAGGPEETQYF. CDR3 bases: TGTGCCAGCAGCTTAGGCGGGCTAGCGGGGGGGCCTGAAGAGACCCAGTACTTC. Filled out from reference TRBV7-9 and TRBJ2-5, the complete variable domain reads DTGVSQNPRHKITKRGQNVTFRCDPISEHNRLYWYRQTLGQGPEFLTYFQNEAQLEKSRLLSDRFSAERPKGSFSTLEIQRTEQGDSAMYLCASSLGGLAGGPEETQYFGPGTRLLVL.

The chain couples TRBV3-1 (or the pseudogene TRBV3-2) to TRBJ1-5; D remains unclear. Germline-derived CDR1 and CDR2 are LGHDT and YNNKEL (reference sequence). With 7 bases removed from V and 2 bases from J, the gap between germline ends came to 15 bases. The CDR3 runs to 15 residues. CDR3 sequence: CASTQTFGGNQPQHF. CDR3 DNA sequence: TGTGCCAGCACCCAGACATTTGGGGGCAATCAGCCCCAGCATTTT.

Comments on this clone: A junction boundary mismatches the germline segment, possibly from a read error. The chain employs TRBV19 and TRBJ2-7, with TRBD1 matching 7 bases. Germline V lookup: CDR1 LNHDA, CDR2 SQIVND (reference sequence). This CDR3 spans 15 amino acids. The CDR3 here is CASSPTGTVSIGPFF. In DNA, the CDR3 is TGTGCCAGTAGTCCCACCGGGACAGTTTCCATAGGGCCGTTCTTC.

This clone was seen a handful of times. This chain uses TRBV5-1 with TRBJ1-2; D is unclear. From germline, CDR1 is SGHRS and CDR2 YFSETQ. Deletions cut 1 base from V and 8 bases from J, with 12 bases between. The CDR3 contains 13 residues. CDR3 sequence: CASSLSRTGGYTF. The CDR3 region has the DNA TGCGCCAGCAGCTTGTCGAGGACGGGGGGCTACACCTTC.

The chain uses TRBV5-1 and TRBJ2-3, with 7 bases matching TRBD1. This CDR3 contains 19 residues. The trim removed 0 bases at V and 2 bases at J, leaving 15 bases unmatched. Per germline, CDR1 SGHRS and CDR2 YFSETQ. The CDR3 protein is CASSLASRPPGQHTDTQYF. In nucleotides, the CDR3 is TGCGCCAGCAGCTTGGCGTCCCGGCCACCGGGACAGCACACAGATACGCAGTATTTT.

J is TRBJ1-4 and V is TRBV27; D might be TRBD1 (5 bases). Looked up from germline, CDR1 is MNHEY and CDR2 is SMNVEV (reference sequence). The CDR3 length is 16 residues. V was clipped by 5 bases and J by 4 bases, with 17 bases between them. The DNA for the CDR3 is TGTGCCAGCAGTGGTCCTTTCGGAGGGGTTAATGAAAAACTGTTTTTT. It translates to CASSGPFGGVNEKLFF.